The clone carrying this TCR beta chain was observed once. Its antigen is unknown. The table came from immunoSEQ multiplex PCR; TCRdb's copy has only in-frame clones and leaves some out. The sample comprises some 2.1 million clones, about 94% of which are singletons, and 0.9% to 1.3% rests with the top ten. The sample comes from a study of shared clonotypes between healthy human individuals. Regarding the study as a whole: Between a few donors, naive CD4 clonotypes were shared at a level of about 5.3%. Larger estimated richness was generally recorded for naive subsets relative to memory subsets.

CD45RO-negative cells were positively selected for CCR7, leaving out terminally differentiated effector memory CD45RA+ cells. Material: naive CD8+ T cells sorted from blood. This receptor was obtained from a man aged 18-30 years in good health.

The CDR3 region is CASSYGQGARNEQFF. The CDR3 region has the DNA TGTGCCAGCAGTTACGGGCAGGGGGCGAGGAATGAGCAGTTCTTC. This chain links TRBV6-5 with TRBJ2-1, with 8 bases that match TRBD1. Trimming removed 2 bases from V and 7 bases from J; junction bases left unmatched: 7. Germline loops: CDR1 MNHEY, CDR2 SVGAGI. The CDR3 loop spans 15 amino acids.